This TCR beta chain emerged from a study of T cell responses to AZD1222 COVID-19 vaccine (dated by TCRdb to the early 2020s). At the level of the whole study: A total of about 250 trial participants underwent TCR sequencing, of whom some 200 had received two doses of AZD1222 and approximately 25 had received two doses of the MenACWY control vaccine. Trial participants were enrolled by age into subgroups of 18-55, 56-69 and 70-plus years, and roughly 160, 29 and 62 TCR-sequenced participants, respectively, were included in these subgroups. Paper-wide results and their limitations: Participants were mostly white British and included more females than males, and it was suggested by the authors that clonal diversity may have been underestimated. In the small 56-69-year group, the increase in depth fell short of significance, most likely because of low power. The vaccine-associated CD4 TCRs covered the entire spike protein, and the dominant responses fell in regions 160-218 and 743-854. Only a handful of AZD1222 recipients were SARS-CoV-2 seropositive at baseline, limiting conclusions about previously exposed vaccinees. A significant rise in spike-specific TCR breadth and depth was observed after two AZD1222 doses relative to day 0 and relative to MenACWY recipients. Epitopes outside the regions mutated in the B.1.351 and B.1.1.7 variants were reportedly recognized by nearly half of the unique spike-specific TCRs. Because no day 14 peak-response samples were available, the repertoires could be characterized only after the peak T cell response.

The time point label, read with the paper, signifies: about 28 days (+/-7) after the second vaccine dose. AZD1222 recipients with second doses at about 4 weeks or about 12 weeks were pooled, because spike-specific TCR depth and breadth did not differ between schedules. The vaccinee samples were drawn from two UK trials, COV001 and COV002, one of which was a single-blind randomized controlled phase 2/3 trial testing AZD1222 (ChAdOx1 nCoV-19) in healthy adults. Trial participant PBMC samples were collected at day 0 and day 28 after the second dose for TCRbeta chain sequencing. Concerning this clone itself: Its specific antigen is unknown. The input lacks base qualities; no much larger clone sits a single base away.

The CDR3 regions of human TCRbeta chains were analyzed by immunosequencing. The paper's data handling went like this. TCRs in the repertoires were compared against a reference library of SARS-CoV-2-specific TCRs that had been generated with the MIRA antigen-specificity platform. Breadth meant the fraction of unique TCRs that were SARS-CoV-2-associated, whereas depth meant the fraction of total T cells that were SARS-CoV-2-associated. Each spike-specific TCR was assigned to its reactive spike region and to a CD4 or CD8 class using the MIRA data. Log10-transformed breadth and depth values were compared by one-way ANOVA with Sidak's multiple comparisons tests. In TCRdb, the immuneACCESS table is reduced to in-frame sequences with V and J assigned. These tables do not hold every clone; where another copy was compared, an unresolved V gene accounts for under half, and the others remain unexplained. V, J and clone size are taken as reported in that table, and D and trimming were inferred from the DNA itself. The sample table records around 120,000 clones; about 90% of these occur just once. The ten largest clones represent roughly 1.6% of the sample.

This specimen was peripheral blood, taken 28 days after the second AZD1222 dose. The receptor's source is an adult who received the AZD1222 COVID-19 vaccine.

The CDR3 region reads CASEVRESHQPQHF. The nucleotides read TGTGCCAGCGAAGTTCGGGAATCACATCAGCCCCAGCATTTT. Here the chain combines TRBV2 and TRBJ1-5, with the D gene uncertain. Counted from cysteine to phenylalanine, this CDR3 has 14 amino acids. Only CDR3 DNA remains: 42 bases, in frame from the first base. CDR1 and CDR2 are drawn from the germline V gene: SNHLY, FYNNEI. Trimming removed 8 bases from V and 5 bases from J, leaving 16 bases between the germline ends.